Presented here are 6 T cell receptor beta chains from one specimen sequenced in a study of T cells in localized non-small cell lung cancer. Generated by immunoSEQ multiplex PCR, the TCRdb table keeps only in-frame clones and is missing some. The sample has 35,000 to 40,000 clones; approximately 90% are singletons. The source was peripheral blood, collected before any cancer treatment. These receptors were obtained from a female donor at least 60 years old with stage I lung adenocarcinoma.

V and J are TRBV9 and TRBJ1-1; D is unclear. The V gene's germline CDR1 is SGDLS and CDR2 YYNGEE. Deletions cut 0 bases from V and 5 bases from J, with 17 bases between. This CDR3 region has 16 residues. The CDR3 bases are TGTGCCAGCAGCGTAGGGGTCGGGTCCCAAAGGACTGAAGCTTTCTTT. Translated: CASSVGVGSQRTEAFF.

The J gene is TRBJ1-2, the V gene TRBV7-9, with no clear D. The CDR3 covers 13 residues. Trimming shortened V by 3 bases and J by 14 bases, and 19 bases separated the two germline ends. CDR1 is SEHNR, CDR2 FQNEAQ, per germline (reference sequence). The CDR3 DNA reads as TGTGCCAGCAGCTTGGAGAGGGCGTCGGAGAGGACCTTC. Residues: CASSLERASERTF.

The chain uses TRBV27 and TRBJ1-2; D remains ambiguous. V shed 0 bases and J shed 6 bases, with 17 bases lying between them. CDR1 MNHEY and CDR2 SMNVEV come from the germline V gene (reference sequence). The CDR3 sequence is 16 residues long. CDR3: CASSLSRPVGFHGYTF. The CDR3 nucleotides are TGTGCCAGCAGTTTATCTAGACCGGTGGGTTTTCATGGCTACACCTTC.

The chain links TRBV7-2 to TRBJ2-7, with TRBD2 identical over 8 bases. This CDR3 spans 14 amino acids. In germline, CDR1 is SGHTA, CDR2 FQGNSA. J lost 4 bases, V lost 1 base, and 3 bases had no gene match. The CDR3 sequence: CASSLGERGYEQYV. CDR3 coding DNA: TGTGCCAGCAGCTTAGGAGAGCGGGGGTACGAGCAGTACGTC.

The V and J genes are TRBV5-1 and TRBJ2-2; D is possibly TRBD2 (5 bases). This CDR3 is built from 14 residues. V was cut by 4 bases and J by 5 bases, with 12 bases left in between. Germline loops: CDR1 SGHRS, CDR2 YFSETQ. For the CDR3, the DNA is TGCGCCAGCAGCACTAGTGGGGAGACCGGGGAGCTGTTTTTT. Residues: CASSTSGETGELFF.

The chain links TRBV5-5 to TRBJ1-3; 8 positions match TRBD1. Per the germline V gene, CDR1 is SGHKS and CDR2 is YYEKEE (reference sequence). The CDR3 loop spans 14 amino acids. Trimming took 4 bases from V and 3 from J; bases not matched to a gene: 3. CDR3: CASSPGTGGNTIYF. The CDR3 coding sequence is TGTGCCAGCAGCCCCGGGACAGGTGGAAACACCATATATTTT.